The TCR beta chain described here comes from a study of blood T cell repertoires in COVID-19. Study as a whole: Acute-phase and convalescent COVID-19 samples originated in the United States, Italy and Spain.

In germline, CDR1 is SGHNT, CDR2 YYREEE (reference sequence). CDR3 length equals 16 residues. V was trimmed by 3 bases and J by 1 base, leaving 14 bases between them. This clone was seen just once. Clinical history reported by participants formed the basis on which cohorts were assigned. Cohort 3 recovery required two negative PCRs, clearance, or symptom resolution. Measured with immunoSEQ multiplex PCR; TCRdb has only the in-frame clones, and not every one. The sample carries a few hundred thousand clones, over 75% recorded once. This chain links TRBV5-4 with TRBJ2-1; possible D gene TRBD1, 6 bases. The sequenced sample was PBMCs or T cells enriched from blood (not recorded which). The receptor comes from a woman aged 40 to 50 who had recovered from COVID-19. CDR3 amino acids: CASSWGPGPSYNEQFF. CDR3 nucleotides: TGTGCCAGCAGCTGGGGGCCGGGCCCATCCTACAATGAGCAGTTCTTC.